A selection of T cell receptor beta chains follows, all from one sample in a study of response to subunit inactivated influenza vaccine. MiXCR was run by TCRdb on the RT-PCR reads, yielding one entry per CDR3 protein. Among approximately 500,000 distinct CDR3 sequences listed, around 13% were seen once. This material consisted of PBMCs from blood, taken about 6 weeks after vaccination. The receptors shown here come from a man aged 50 to 59 who received an inactivated influenza vaccine. Each CDR3 is given with its conserved first and last residue. Each record gives: D gene, J gene, V gene, clone size, CDR3 length, CDR3 protein, CDR3 DNA. The D gene is left open where the match is weak. Size tells how often a clone was seen (once, few, many) or the class of an expanded clone, and some rows leave it out.

TRBD2 | TRBJ2-1 | TRBV7-2 | - | 16 | CASSLIAGTSYNEQFF | TGTGCCAGCAGCTTAATAGCGGGAACCTCCTACAATGAGCAGTTCTTC
- | TRBJ2-2 | TRBV12-3/TRBV12-4 | many | 11 | CASSRPGELFF | TGTGCCAGCAGCCGACCCGGGGAGCTGTTTTTT
- | TRBJ2-2 | TRBV7-8 | many | 13 | CASSLAFLGELFF | TGTGCCAGCAGCTTAGCGTTCTTGGGGGAGCTGTTTTTT
- | TRBJ2-7 | TRBV12-3/TRBV12-4 | - | 14 | CASSRGGLEREQYF | TGTGCCAGCAGTAGGGGGGGGTTGGAACGCGAGCAGTACTTC
TRBD1 | TRBJ2-5 | TRBV30 | - | 15 | CAWSEGWTGQETQYF | TGTGCCTGGAGTGAGGGATGGACAGGGCAAGAGACCCAGTACTTC
TRBD1 | TRBJ2-6 | TRBV7-8 | - | 17 | CASSSDRDGSGANVLTF | TGTGCCAGCAGCTCGGACAGGGATGGCTCTGGGGCCAACGTCCTGACTTTC
TRBD1 | TRBJ2-2 | TRBV28 | - | 17 | CASSPNPGTGKTGELFF | TGTGCCAGCAGTCCCAATCCCGGGACAGGGAAAACCGGGGAGCTGTTTTTT
- | TRBJ2-2 | TRBV7-6 | - | 13 | CASSSHPGGELFF | TGTGCCAGCAGCTCCCACCCTGGCGGGGAGCTGTTTTTT
TRBD1 | TRBJ1-2 | TRBV10-2 | many | 15 | CASSEYRQGDYGYTF | TGCGCCAGCAGTGAGTACCGACAGGGAGACTATGGCTACACCTTC
- | TRBJ2-7 | TRBV12-3/TRBV12-4 | few | 15 | CASSSRGGPNYEQYF | TGTGCCAGCAGTTCTAGGGGGGGCCCTAACTACGAGCAGTACTTC
- | TRBJ1-6 | TRBV6-1 | few | 16 | CASRVGVSSYNSPLHF | TGTGCCAGCAGGGTGGGCGTGAGCTCCTATAATTCACCCCTCCACTTT
- | TRBJ2-2 | TRBV5-1 | - | 17 | CASSLEDRSAYTGELFF | TGCGCCAGCAGCTTGGAAGACAGGTCGGCTTATACCGGGGAGCTGTTTTTT
TRBD1 | TRBJ1-2 | TRBV10-2 | many | 14 | CATMDRGQFYGYTF | TGCGCCACCATGGACAGGGGGCAATTCTATGGCTACACCTTC
- | TRBJ2-6 | TRBV10-3 | - | 15 | CAISESIRGANVLTF | TGTGCCATCAGTGAATCAATCCGGGGGGCCAACGTCCTGACTTTC
TRBD2 | TRBJ2-2 | TRBV27 | - | 17 | CASSSSTPAGTTGELFF | TGTGCCAGCAGTTCCTCGACTCCAGCGGGGACGACCGGGGAGCTGTTTTTT
TRBD2 | TRBJ2-1 | TRBV14 | - | 14 | CASSQAGGLNEQFF | TGTGCCAGCAGCCAAGCGGGGGGGCTCAATGAGCAGTTCTTC
- | TRBJ1-2 | TRBV29-1 | many | 12 | CSAIDHLNGYTF | TGCAGCGCGATAGATCACCTCAATGGCTACACCTTC
TRBD1 | TRBJ2-7 | TRBV4-2 | many | 15 | CASSHFRDRPYEQYF | TGTGCCAGCAGCCATTTCCGGGACAGACCCTACGAGCAGTACTTC
- | TRBJ1-2 | TRBV20-1 | - | 11 | CSAPANYGYTF | TGCAGTGCTCCGGCTAACTATGGCTACACCTTC
- | TRBJ2-5 | TRBV29-1 | - | 13 | CSVRLRVAETQYF | TGCAGCGTCCGCCTGAGGGTAGCTGAGACCCAGTACTTC
- | TRBJ2-1 | TRBV19 | few | 12 | CASSSLYNEQFF | TGTGCCAGTAGTTCGCTTTACAATGAGCAGTTCTTC
- | TRBJ2-1 | TRBV7-2 | few | 17 | CASSPAGQGVIYNEQFF | TGTGCCAGCAGCCCGGCGGGGCAGGGAGTAATCTACAATGAGCAGTTCTTC
- | TRBJ2-1 | TRBV6-5 | few | 15 | CASSYDSGGYNEQFF | TGTGCCAGCAGTTACGATAGCGGAGGTTACAATGAGCAGTTCTTC
TRBD1 | TRBJ2-5 | TRBV5-1 | - | 19 | CASSPSLSGTGGAFETQYF | TGCGCCAGCAGCCCCAGCCTATCAGGGACAGGGGGCGCTTTCGAGACCCAGTACTTC
TRBD1 | TRBJ2-3 | TRBV5-1 | - | 15 | CASSWGQGASDTQYF | TGCGCCAGCAGCTGGGGACAGGGGGCATCAGATACGCAGTATTTT
- | TRBJ2-7 | TRBV6-2/TRBV6-3 | many | 13 | CASSEGRSYEQYF | TGTGCCAGCAGCGAGGGCCGTTCCTACGAGCAGTACTTC
- | TRBJ2-7 | TRBV10-2 | few | 13 | CASRYEGDYEQYF | TGCGCCAGCAGGTATGAGGGAGACTACGAGCAGTACTTC
TRBD1 | TRBJ2-3 | TRBV5-1 | few | 15 | CASSWTGSASDTQYF | TGCGCCAGCAGCTGGACAGGGAGCGCCTCAGATACGCAGTATTTT
TRBD1 | TRBJ2-7 | TRBV4-3 | - | 15 | CASSRGTGASYEQYF | TGCGCCAGCAGCCGCGGGACAGGGGCCTCCTACGAGCAGTACTTC
- | TRBJ2-7 | TRBV20-1 | many | 11 | CSASRDYEQYF | TGCAGTGCTAGTAGGGACTACGAGCAGTACTTC
TRBD2 | TRBJ2-3 | TRBV12-3/TRBV12-4 | few | 18 | CASTLRQREWQGTDTQYF | TGTGCCAGCACCCTTAGACAGCGGGAGTGGCAGGGCACAGATACGCAGTATTTT
TRBD1 | TRBJ2-3 | TRBV5-5 | few | 17 | CASSLAGRQGSTDTQYF | TGTGCCAGCAGCTTGGCCGGGCGACAGGGGAGCACAGATACGCAGTATTTT
- | TRBJ1-5 | TRBV6-2/TRBV6-3 | few | 14 | CASSYSSRLQPQHF | TGTGCCAGCAGTTACTCTTCCCGGCTTCAGCCCCAGCATTTT
- | TRBJ1-6 | TRBV10-2 | few | 13 | CASSGSYNSPLHF | TGCGCCAGCTCAGGCTCCTATAATTCACCCCTCCACTTT
TRBD1 | TRBJ1-2 | TRBV4-1 | - | 14 | CASSQNQGAGGYTF | TGCGCCAGCAGCCAGAATCAGGGGGCCGGTGGCTACACCTTC
- | TRBJ2-6 | TRBV5-6 | - | 15 | CASSRETAGANVLTF | TGTGCCAGCAGCCGTGAGACGGCCGGGGCCAACGTCCTGACTTTC
TRBD2 | TRBJ2-7 | TRBV5-5 | few | 15 | CASSIVGTSVYEQYF | TGTGCCAGCAGCATTGTCGGGACTAGCGTCTACGAGCAGTACTTC
- | TRBJ2-1 | TRBV4-3 | - | 15 | CASSQSAGLYNEQFF | TGCGCCAGCAGCCAATCGGCGGGGCTCTACAATGAGCAGTTCTTC
TRBD2 | TRBJ2-1 | TRBV4-3 | many | 15 | CASSQEGGRYNEQFF | TGCGCCAGCAGCCAAGAGGGAGGGCGCTACAATGAGCAGTTCTTC
- | TRBJ2-1 | TRBV10-1 | - | 13 | CASTPDGHNEQFF | TGCGCCAGCACCCCGGACGGCCACAATGAGCAGTTCTTC
- | TRBJ2-7 | TRBV18 | - | 14 | CASSPPTGVYEQYF | TGTGCCAGCTCACCCCCGACGGGGGTCTACGAGCAGTACTTC
- | TRBJ2-3 | TRBV7-9 | many | 13 | CASSLGPSDTQYF | TGTGCCAGCAGCCTGGGACCCTCAGATACGCAGTATTTT
- | TRBJ2-1 | TRBV28 | few | 14 | CASSSGTSSNEQFF | TGTGCCAGCAGCTCCGGGACCTCATCAAATGAGCAGTTCTTC